This T cell receptor beta chain emerged from a study of CD8 T cells in Susac syndrome. The CD8+ and CD4+ T cells were negatively isolated, with the TEMRA cells enriched by FACS. After extraction with the RNeasy kit, about 0.5 to 1 ug of the RNA was reverse transcribed using random hexamers. TCRdb fed the immunoSEQ multiplex PCR reads into MiXCR, producing one record per CDR3 protein. The repertoire has around 71,000 distinct CDR3 sequences, around 93% of them found once; the top ten carry more than 0.13%. After removal of 2 bases from V and 6 bases from J, the junction contained 1 base not matched to a gene. This CDR3 contains 14 residues. Germline V CDR1 and CDR2: SGHRS, YFSETQ.

V is TRBV5-1 and J is TRBJ2-4, with 11 bases lining up with TRBD1. This TCR derives from a human donor with Susac syndrome. Sequences were obtained from CD4+ T cells from PBMCs. CDR3 in DNA: TGCGCCAGCAGCTTCGGGACAGGGGGAAACATTCAGTACTTC. Protein: CASSFGTGGNIQYF. The full variable domain, with the rest looked up from reference TRBV5-1 and TRBJ2-4, is KAGVTQTPRYLIKTRGQQVTLSCSPISGHRSVSWYQQTPGQGLQFLFEYFSETQRNKGNFPGRFSGRQFSNSRSEMNVSTLELGDSALYLCASSFGTGGNIQYFGAGTRLSVL.